The 32 T cell receptor beta chains below were found in one sample sequenced in a study of cytomegalovirus exposure and HLA in healthy donors. Researchers ran the PCR with 60 Vbeta and 13 Jbeta primers. Only in-frame clones appear in the TCRdb table, and some are missing; sequencing was by immunoSEQ multiplex PCR. The data show about 110,000 clones, roughly 79% seen once. Sequenced material: PBMCs. The receptors shown here come from a woman in her 30s in good health and CMV-seronegative.

The J gene is TRBJ1-1, the V gene TRBV18, with D possibly matching TRBD1 (5 bases). Trimming pared 1 base from V and 2 bases from J, leaving 11 bases between. The CDR3 covers 15 residues. Germline CDR1 KGHSH, CDR2 LQKENI. CDR3 amino acids: CASSPRRAENTEAFF. DNA of the CDR3: TGTGCCAGCTCACCACGCAGGGCTGAAAACACTGAAGCTTTCTTT. Full variable domain (missing parts from reference TRBV18 and TRBJ1-1): NAGVMQNPRHLVRRRGQEARLRCSPMKGHSHVYWYRQLPEEGLKFMVYLQKENIIDESGMPKERFSAEFPKEGPSILRIQQVVRGDSAAYFCASSPRRAENTEAFFGQGTRLTVV.

This clone turned up a few times. The CDR3 DNA follows: TGTGCCAGCTCACCGGGACTAGCGGAATCCACAGATACGCAGTATTTT. Protein product: CASSPGLAESTDTQYF. V usage is TRBV18 and J usage is TRBJ2-3, with 11 bases aligning to TRBD2. CDR3 size: 16 residues. Per germline, CDR1 KGHSH and CDR2 LQKENI. With 3 bases clipped from V and 2 bases from J, the junction kept 4 bases outside the gene matches.

The chain is built from TRBV7-9 and TRBJ2-1; possible D gene TRBD2, 6 bases. CDR1 is SEHNR and CDR2 is FQNEAQ in the germline V gene (reference sequence). The V and J ends lost 5 bases and 0 bases respectively, with 20 bases between them. The CDR3 is made up of 18 amino acids. CDR3 in amino acids: CASSGGDWALSSYNEQFF. The CDR3 region has the DNA TGTGCCAGCAGCGGAGGGGATTGGGCTTTAAGCTCCTACAATGAGCAGTTCTTC.

The rearrangement links TRBV6-1 to TRBJ2-2, with 7 bases fitting TRBD2. The CDR3 spans 19 residues. Germline lookup yields CDR1 MNHNS and CDR2 SASEGT. V was clipped by 2 bases and J by 4 bases; unmatched bases: 16. CDR3 coding DNA: TGTGCCAGCAGTGAATTTTTTTTTGGGGCGGGAGCCTCCACCGGGGAGCTGTTTTTT. As protein: CASSEFFFGAGASTGELFF.

J is TRBJ2-1 and V is TRBV6-1, with TRBD2 matching 11 bases. This CDR3 is 15 amino acids long. V shed 7 bases, J shed 4 bases, and the junction held 6 bases outside the gene matches. From germline, CDR1 is MNHNS and CDR2 SASEGT. The CDR3 DNA is TGTGCCAGCACTACTAGCGGGAGTAGGTACAATGAGCAGTTCTTC. Protein: CASTTSGSRYNEQFF.

This chain joins TRBV18 and TRBJ1-2; D possibly corresponds to TRBD1 (6 bases). The CDR3 covers 16 residues. Trimming took off 8 bases at V and 3 bases at J, with 22 bases between the two ends. Germline-derived CDR1 and CDR2 are KGHSH and LQKENI. Written as DNA, the CDR3 is TGTGCCAGCACTATCGCGGGGGGCGATCCGTACTATGGCTACACCTTC. It yields the protein CASTIAGGDPYYGYTF.

The V call is TRBV28, the J call TRBJ1-5; perhaps TRBD1 as D (5 bases). Germline CDR1 reads MDHEN; CDR2 reads SYDVKM. V dropped 5 bases and J dropped 3 bases, with 14 bases sitting between them. The CDR3 has 15 amino acids. CDR3 bases: TGTGCCAGCAGTCCACAGGCGTCTCACAATCAGCCCCAGCATTTT. This sequence encodes CASSPQASHNQPQHF.

The V call is TRBV7-9, the J call TRBJ2-1, with a tentative D call TRBD2 (5 bases). The germline V gene has CDR1 SEHNR and CDR2 FQNEAQ (reference sequence). Trimming removed 1 base at V and 4 bases at J, with 8 bases between. The CDR3 is made up of 14 amino acids. The CDR3 DNA is TGTGCCAGCAGCTTAGTGGAGGTTTACAATGAGCAGTTCTTC. Translation: CASSLVEVYNEQFF.

This chain joins TRBV6-1 and TRBJ2-7; 10 bases are shared with TRBD1. The CDR3 runs to 15 residues. With 2 bases clipped from V and 7 bases from J, the junction kept 8 bases outside the gene matches. Germline lookup yields CDR1 MNHNS and CDR2 SASEGT. The CDR3 reads CASSERGQGTWEQYF. Written as DNA, the CDR3 is TGTGCCAGCAGTGAAAGGGGACAGGGGACTTGGGAGCAGTACTTC.

The rearrangement uses TRBV4-1 and TRBJ2-1; 9 nucleotides line up with TRBD2. Germline values: CDR1 MGHRA, CDR2 YSYEKL. Trimming removed 4 bases from V and 5 bases from J; junction bases left unmatched: 9. This CDR3 is built from 16 residues. The CDR3 DNA reads TGCGCCAGCAGCCGAGTATCTAGCGGGACCGACAATGAGCAGTTCTTC. Protein product: CASSRVSSGTDNEQFF.

The chain links TRBV7-2 to TRBJ2-3, with unresolved D. V gave up 0 bases and J gave up 2 bases, with 6 bases separating them. Germline lookup yields CDR1 SGHTA and CDR2 FQGNSA. This CDR3 is built from 14 residues. The CDR3 is CASSLALTTDTQYF. The CDR3 region has the DNA TGTGCCAGCAGCTTAGCGCTAACCACAGATACGCAGTATTTT.

A note on this clone: The junction shows a germline mismatch at one end, possibly a read error. The chain is built from TRBV7-9 and TRBJ2-5, with 8 bases that match TRBD1. Germline CDR1 SEHNR, CDR2 FQNEAQ (reference sequence). The CDR3 extends over 17 amino acids. The DNA of the CDR3 is TGTTCCAGCAGCCTCCCCCCAGGGGGCTTTTTAGAAGAGACCCAGTACTTC. As protein: CSSSLPPGGFLEETQYF.

The chain uses TRBV28 and TRBJ1-1, with a possible D match to TRBD1 (5 bases). Germline CDR1 MDHEN, CDR2 SYDVKM. The CDR3 totals 14 residues. Trimming took off 6 bases at V and 8 bases at J, with 19 bases between the two ends. Here the CDR3 reads CASRTYRGRAEAFF. The CDR3 DNA reads as TGTGCCAGCAGAACGTACCGTGGCAGGGCGGAAGCTTTCTTT. The whole variable domain, remainder taken from reference TRBV28 and TRBJ1-1, is DVKVTQSSRYLVKRTGEKVFLECVQDMDHENMFWYRQDPGLGLRLIYFSYDVKMKEKGDIPEGYSVSREKKERFSLILESASTNQTSMYLCASRTYRGRAEAFFGQGTRLTVV.

The chain's CDR3 is CASSPSRRTNYGYTF. As DNA, the CDR3 is TGTGCCAGCAGTCCAAGTCGTCGGACAAACTATGGCTACACCTTC. The chain links TRBV7-9 to TRBJ1-2, with a possible D match to TRBD1 (5 bases). The CDR3 has 15 residues. V was cut by 6 bases and J by 2 bases, with 16 bases left in between. Germline V gene lookup returns CDR1 SEHNR and CDR2 FQNEAQ (reference sequence).

The CDR3, as DNA: TGTGCCAGCAGGACAGGGGCCTCGAATGAAAAACTGTTTTTT. This codes for CASRTGASNEKLFF. The rearrangement joins TRBV18 to TRBJ1-4; 9 nucleotides agree with TRBD1. J gave up 5 bases and V 8 bases, and 6 bases lay outside the gene matches. This CDR3 spans 14 amino acids. Germline V gene sequence: CDR1 KGHSH, CDR2 LQKENI.

The chain uses TRBV7-3 and TRBJ2-2; TRBD1 matches 7 bases. The germline gives CDR1 SGHTA, CDR2 FQGTGA. The trim removed 5 bases at V and 6 bases at J, leaving 3 bases unmatched. The CDR3 has 13 residues. The CDR3 coding sequence is TGTGCCAGCAGCGTCGACAGGGCCGGGGAGCTGTTTTTT. This translates into CASSVDRAGELFF. Supplemented by reference TRBV7-3 and TRBJ2-2, the full variable domain reads GAGVSQTPSNKVTEKGKYVELRCDPISGHTALYWYRQSLGQGPEFLIYFQGTGAADDSGLPNDRFFAVRPEGSVSTLKIQRTERGDSAVYLCASSVDRAGELFFGEGSRLTVL.

The chain combines TRBV6-6 with TRBJ2-1, with D tentatively TRBD1 (6 bases). This CDR3 is built from 14 residues. V lost 8 bases and J 5 bases, leaving 16 bases between the germline ends. Germline loops: CDR1 MNHNY, CDR2 SVGAGI (reference sequence). The CDR3 region has the DNA TGTGCCAGCGGTGGGGGCGCCCGGAACAATGAGCAGTTCTTC. Its translation is CASGGGARNNEQFF.

This clone showed up just once. For the CDR3, the DNA is TGTGCCAGCAGTTCTGGACAGGGGTACACTGAAGCTTTCTTT. It encodes CASSSGQGYTEAFF. The chain links TRBV6-5 to TRBJ1-1; 9 nucleotides line up with TRBD1. The CDR3 has 14 amino acids. J gave up 3 bases and V 4 bases, and 3 bases lay outside the gene matches. Looked up from germline, CDR1 is MNHEY and CDR2 is SVGAGI.

This chain connects TRBV5-1 to TRBJ1-1, with 10 bases matching TRBD1. This CDR3 comprises 14 residues. V shed 4 bases and J 13 bases; nucleotides not matched to a gene: 13. The V gene's germline CDR1 is SGHRS and CDR2 YFSETQ. CDR3 DNA: TGCGCCAGCAGCCAAAGTCTCGACAGGGGGCATGTTTTCTTT. It codes for CASSQSLDRGHVFF.

The J gene is TRBJ2-3, the V gene TRBV5-1; the D is unclear. V dropped 0 bases and J dropped 2 bases, with 7 bases sitting between them. The CDR3 has 14 amino acids. Looked up from germline, CDR1 is SGHRS and CDR2 is YFSETQ. The CDR3 spells CASSLVVDTDTQYF. As DNA, the CDR3 is TGCGCCAGCAGCTTGGTTGTAGACACAGATACGCAGTATTTT.

The chain combines TRBV27 with TRBJ1-2, with D possibly TRBD1 on 5 matching bases. Germline CDR1 and CDR2: MNHEY and SMNVEV (reference sequence). V was pared by 2 bases and J by 5 bases, with 9 bases between. The CDR3 has 13 amino acids. The CDR3 region has the DNA TGTGCCAGCAGTTTAGGCAGGACATATGGCTACACCTTC. This codes for CASSLGRTYGYTF.

The V and J genes are TRBV12-5 and TRBJ2-7, with D unresolved. The CDR3 length is 12 residues. Trimming cost V 3 bases and J 0 bases, with 3 bases left between them. Germline CDR1 LGHNT, CDR2 FRNRAP. CDR3 DNA sequence: TGTGCTAGTGGTTTCGGCTCCTACGAGCAGTACTTC. It specifies CASGFGSYEQYF.

V gene TRBV27 combines with J gene TRBJ2-1; TRBD2 matches 10 bases. The CDR3 is made up of 14 amino acids. J was trimmed by 9 bases and V by 7 bases; bases with no gene match: 9. The germline gives CDR1 MNHEY, CDR2 SMNVEV (reference sequence). The CDR3 spells CASKASGSLVEQFF. In nucleotides, the CDR3 is TGTGCCAGCAAGGCTAGCGGGAGCCTGGTTGAGCAGTTCTTC.

The chain has TRBV5-1 and TRBJ2-5; 7 nucleotides match TRBD1. This CDR3 spans 14 amino acids. Losses at the gene ends were 4 bases for V and 6 bases for J; bases not matched to a gene: 9. Per the germline V gene, CDR1 is SGHRS and CDR2 is YFSETQ. The CDR3 DNA is TGCGCCAGCAGCCGACAGGGAATCGAAAAGACCCAGTACTTC. Translating it yields CASSRQGIEKTQYF.

Only a few counts were recorded for this clone. The V gene is TRBV7-2, the J gene TRBJ2-7, with 7 positions matching TRBD2. The CDR3 extends over 14 amino acids. The V gene end was trimmed by 1 base and the J gene end by 3 bases; junction bases not matched to a gene: 3. Germline V gives CDR1 SGHTA, CDR2 FQGNSA. The CDR3 DNA sequence: TGTGCCAGCAGCTTAGGAGCGGGATACTACGAGCAGTACTTC. It translates to CASSLGAGYYEQYF.

The genes are TRBV2 and TRBJ1-4, with 10 nucleotides matching TRBD1. Germline loops: CDR1 SNHLY, CDR2 FYNNEI. CDR3 length: 16 residues. V dropped 6 bases and J dropped 0; count of bases not matched to a gene: 4. CDR3 residues: CASRGTGVTTNEKLFF. CDR3 in DNA: TGTGCCAGCAGGGGGACAGGGGTGACAACTAATGAAAAACTGTTTTTT.

The V gene is TRBV4-1, the J gene TRBJ2-7; 14 bases line up with TRBD2. The CDR3 has 22 amino acids. Germline V gene lookup returns CDR1 MGHRA and CDR2 YSYEKL. The V segment lost 4 bases and the J segment 0 bases; nucleotides outside the gene matches: 20. The CDR3 DNA reads as TGCGCCAGCAGCCGGACTACTTTCACCGGGACTAGCGGGAGTAGGGCCTCCTACGAGCAGTACTTC. It translates to CASSRTTFTGTSGSRASYEQYF.

The J gene is TRBJ1-1, the V gene TRBV6-1, with D tentatively TRBD1 (5 bases). From germline, CDR1 is MNHNS and CDR2 SASEGT. The CDR3 extends over 13 amino acids. V was cut by 3 bases and J by 4 bases, with 9 bases left in between. The CDR3 region has the DNA TGTGCCAGCAGTGAGTTGGGGGGCACTGAAGCTTTCTTT. It yields the protein CASSELGGTEAFF.

CDR3 nucleotide sequence: TGTGCCAGCAGTTCCCTTTCGCGGGAGGAATCCTACGAGCAGTACTTC. Its protein is CASSSLSREESYEQYF. V is TRBV7-2 and J is TRBJ2-7; 8 positions match TRBD2. The length of the CDR3 is 16 residues. V was clipped by 6 bases and J by 1 base; unmatched bases: 11. Germline CDR1 SGHTA, CDR2 FQGNSA.

This clone has a single count. The V call is TRBV29-1, the J call TRBJ2-5; possibly TRBD2 for D (6 bases). Trimming shortened V by 8 bases and J by 0 bases, and 13 bases separated the two germline ends. Germline V gene sequence: CDR1 SQVTM, CDR2 ANQGSEA. This CDR3 comprises 13 residues. In DNA, the CDR3 is TGCAGCTCACGGGCGGGGAACCAAGAGACCCAGTACTTC. Translated, it gives CSSRAGNQETQYF.

The chain employs TRBV19 and TRBJ2-1, with 7 bases matching TRBD2. Germline assignment: CDR1 LNHDA and CDR2 SQIVND (reference sequence). The V and J ends lost 3 bases and 15 bases, in that order; junction bases with no gene match: 8. The CDR3 extends over 12 amino acids. CDR3 sequence: CASSIRGRAVFF. In DNA, the CDR3 is TGTGCCAGTAGTATTAGAGGGAGGGCTGTGTTCTTC. Supplemented by reference TRBV19 and TRBJ2-1, the full variable domain reads DGGITQSPKYLFRKEGQNVTLSCEQNLNHDAMYWYRQDPGQGLRLIYYSQIVNDFQKGDIAEGYSVSREKKESFPLTVTSAQKNPTAFYLCASSIRGRAVFFGPGTRLTVL.

The V and J genes are TRBV21-1 and TRBJ2-7; the table assigns TRBD1, which was not confirmed against the DNA. TRBV21-1 is termed a pseudogene. CDR3 length: 14 amino acids. CDR3 loop: CASSKGRGGYEQYF. Here the CDR3 DNA reads TGTGCCAGCAGCAAGGGCAGGGGTGGGTACGAGCAGTACTTC.